This T cell receptor (beta chain) derives from a study of T cell changes during pregnancy in multiple sclerosis. Trimming pared 5 bases from V and 6 bases from J, leaving 17 bases between. Looked up from germline, CDR1 is LNHDA and CDR2 is SQIVND (reference sequence). The CDR3 loop spans 15 amino acids. The protocol was immunoSEQ multiplex PCR, while the TCRdb copy is restricted to in-frame clones and leaves out a portion. The table includes 40,000 to 50,000 clones, 80% to 90% detected once. This chain joins TRBV19 and TRBJ1-5, with D unclear. The clonotype comes from a female donor with multiple sclerosis, enrolled in a pregnancy study. The sequencing here drew on CD4+ T cells from peripheral blood mononuclear cells, taken in the first trimester of pregnancy. As DNA, the CDR3 is TGTGCCAGTAGTCTACGTCTCGGGGTGGGTCAGCCCCAGCATTTT. It translates to CASSLRLGVGQPQHF.